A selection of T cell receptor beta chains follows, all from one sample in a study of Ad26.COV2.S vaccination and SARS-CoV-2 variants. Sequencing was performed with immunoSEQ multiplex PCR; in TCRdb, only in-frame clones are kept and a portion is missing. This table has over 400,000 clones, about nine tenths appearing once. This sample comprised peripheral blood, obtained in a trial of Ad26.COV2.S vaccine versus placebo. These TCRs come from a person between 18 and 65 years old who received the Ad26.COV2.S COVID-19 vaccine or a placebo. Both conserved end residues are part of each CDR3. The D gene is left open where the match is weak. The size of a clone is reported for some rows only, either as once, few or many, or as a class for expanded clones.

CASSYSGTGPGEQYF | TGTGCCAGCAGTTACTCGGGGACAGGACCTGGCGAGCAGTACTTC | TRBV6-5 | . | TRBJ2-7 | TRBD1
CASSQAYRGAGKRTEAFF | TGTGCCAGCAGCCAAGCCTACAGAGGGGCAGGGAAAAGGACTGAAGCTTTCTTT | TRBV3-1/TRBV3-2 | . | TRBJ1-1 | .
CASSLDSSNQPQHF | TGTGCCAGCAGCTTGGACAGTAGCAATCAGCCCCAGCATTTT | TRBV7-9 | . | TRBJ1-5 | .
CATSRVSWTPGQPQHF | TGTGCCACCAGCAGAGTAAGTTGGACACCGGGACAGCCCCAGCATTTT | TRBV15 | . | TRBJ1-5 | .
CASSPDRLYGYTF | TGTGCCAGCTCACCGGACAGGTTATATGGCTACACCTTC | TRBV18 | . | TRBJ1-2 | TRBD1
CAWSVGTSTDTQYF | TGTGCCTGGAGTGTTGGGACTAGCACAGATACGCAGTATTTT | TRBV30 | . | TRBJ2-3 | .
CASSYSGRAENYGYTF | TGTGCCAGCAGTTACTCAGGAAGGGCAGAGAACTATGGCTACACCTTC | TRBV6-6 | . | TRBJ1-2 | .
CASSIWKGPNTEAFF | TGTGCCAGTAGTATTTGGAAGGGGCCGAACACTGAAGCTTTCTTT | TRBV19 | . | TRBJ1-1 | .
CASSLAVLSQETQYF | TGTGCCAGCAGCTTAGCGGTGTTGAGCCAAGAGACCCAGTACTTC | TRBV7-9 | . | TRBJ2-5 | .
CASSFRFLAKNIQYF | TGTGCCAGCAGTTTTAGGTTTTTAGCCAAAAACATTCAGTACTTC | TRBV28 | . | TRBJ2-4 | .
CASSRDTSYEQYF | TGTGCCAGCAGCAGGGACACCTCCTACGAGCAGTACTTC | TRBV12-3/TRBV12-4 | . | TRBJ2-7 | .
CASSYSGTAYGYTF | TGTGCCAGCAGTTACTCGGGGACAGCTTATGGCTACACCTTC | TRBV6-5 | . | TRBJ1-2 | TRBD1
CASHRSGRDQPQHF | TGTGCCAGCCACCGGTCGGGGAGGGATCAGCCCCAGCATTTT | TRBV6-5 | . | TRBJ1-5 | .
CASSIGPGQDYEQYF | TGCGCCAGCAGCATTGGCCCGGGACAGGATTACGAGCAGTACTTC | TRBV5-1 | few | TRBJ2-7 | TRBD1
CASRSQETQYF | TGTGCCAGCAGAAGCCAAGAGACCCAGTACTTC | TRBV28 | . | TRBJ2-5 | .
CASSPRPGTGVSYEQYF | TGTGCCAGCAGCCCTCGACCCGGGACAGGGGTATCCTACGAGCAGTACTTC | TRBV7-9 | . | TRBJ2-7 | TRBD1
CASGRYNEQFF | TGTGCCAGCGGGCGATACAATGAGCAGTTCTTC | TRBV7-8 | . | TRBJ2-1 | .
CASSPHMGQETQYF | TGTGCCAGCTCCCCCCATATGGGGCAAGAGACCCAGTACTTC | TRBV18 | . | TRBJ2-5 | .
CASSPPGQGADTEAFF | TGTGCCAGCTCACCCCCGGGACAGGGGGCCGATACTGAAGCTTTCTTT | TRBV18 | . | TRBJ1-1 | TRBD1
CASSLDSNQPQHF | TGTGCCAGCAGCTTGGATAGCAATCAGCCCCAGCATTTT | TRBV5-4 | . | TRBJ1-5 | .
CATTLVNKDGYTF | TGTGCCACCACCTTGGTCAATAAGGATGGCTACACCTTC | TRBV15 | . | TRBJ1-2 | .
CASSEMGQGVGSTF | TGTGCCAGCAGTGAAATGGGACAGGGGGTCGGGTCCACCTTC | TRBV2 | . | TRBJ1-2 | TRBD1
CASSPLYGVGEAFF | TGTGCCAGCTCACCTCTATACGGGGTTGGTGAAGCTTTCTTT | TRBV18 | . | TRBJ1-1 | .
CASSLEGPYEQYF | TGTGCCAGCAGCTTGGAGGGACCCTACGAGCAGTACTTC | TRBV5-8 | . | TRBJ2-7 | .
CASSYLGARMSNEQFF | TGTGCCAGCAGTTATTTAGGGGCTAGGATGTCCAATGAGCAGTTCTTC | TRBV6-9 | . | TRBJ2-1 | .
CASSPLTGAGGNTEAFF | TGTGCCAGCTCACCATTGACAGGGGCTGGGGGGAACACTGAAGCTTTCTTT | TRBV18 | . | TRBJ1-1 | TRBD1
CSVVQGLTLEQYF | TGCAGCGTTGTTCAAGGACTTACTTTAGAGCAGTACTTC | TRBV29-1 | . | TRBJ2-7 | .
CASGKGSPFEKLFF | TGTGCCAGCGGTAAGGGGTCTCCGTTTGAAAAACTGTTTTTT | TRBV28 | once | TRBJ1-4 | .
CASSLGQNEQFF | TGTGCCAGCAGCTTAGGACAGAATGAGCAGTTCTTC | TRBV11-2 | once | TRBJ2-1 | .
CASSSDRPPLFGYGYTF | TGTGCCAGCAGCTCGGACAGGCCCCCACTTTTTGGCTATGGCTACACCTTC | TRBV11-2 | . | TRBJ1-2 | TRBD1
CASSLARSGGPSSYNEQFF | TGTGCCAGCAGCTTAGCGCGTAGCGGGGGCCCCAGCTCCTACAATGAGCAGTTCTTC | TRBV7-6 | . | TRBJ2-1 | TRBD2
CASEDTGLRYGYTF | TGTGCCAGCGAAGACACAGGGTTGCGCTATGGCTACACCTTC | TRBV19 | few | TRBJ1-2 | .
CASSLKGPATEAFF | TGTGCCAGCAGCTTAAAGGGGCCCGCCACTGAAGCTTTCTTT | TRBV7-9 | . | TRBJ1-1 | .
CASSLGPVGNQPQHF | TGTGCCAGCAGCTTGGGACCGGTGGGCAATCAGCCCCAGCATTTT | TRBV5-4 | . | TRBJ1-5 | .
CASTDRVYGYTF | TGTGCCAGCACCGACAGGGTATATGGCTACACCTTC | TRBV6-6 | . | TRBJ1-2 | TRBD1
CASSYWLGRENTDTQYF | TGTGCCAGCAGTTACTGGCTTGGCAGGGAAAACACAGATACGCAGTATTTT | TRBV6-2/TRBV6-3 | . | TRBJ2-3 | .
CASSNRLGSMYF | TGTGCCAGCAGCAATCGTTTGGGCAGTATGTACTTC | TRBV21-1 | . | TRBJ2-7 | .
CASSFSKVDEQFF | TGTGCCAGCAGCTTTTCAAAGGTCGATGAGCAGTTCTTC | TRBV5-4 | . | TRBJ2-1 | .
CSVEDRAGAKVYSSYEQYF | TGCAGCGTTGAAGATCGGGCAGGGGCCAAAGTCTACAGCTCCTACGAGCAGTACTTC | TRBV29-1 | . | TRBJ2-7 | .
CASSYGGWNQPQHF | TGTGCCAGCAGTTACGGGGGTTGGAATCAGCCCCAGCATTTT | TRBV6-5 | . | TRBJ1-5 | .
CASSKNRGNTEAFF | TGTGCCAGCAGCAAGAATAGGGGGAACACTGAAGCTTTCTTT | TRBV7-2 | . | TRBJ1-1 | .
CASRKDRGNYGYTF | TGTGCCAGCAGAAAGGACAGGGGGAACTATGGCTACACCTTC | TRBV27 | . | TRBJ1-2 | TRBD1
CATSREGVLREQYF | TGTGCCACCAGCAGAGAAGGGGTATTGCGCGAGCAGTACTTC | TRBV15 | . | TRBJ2-7 | .
CASSLSPQGTDTQYF | TGTGCCAGCAGCCTCTCCCCTCAAGGCACAGATACGCAGTATTTT | TRBV9 | . | TRBJ2-3 | .
CATSDGQDTQYF | TGTGCCACCAGTGATGGCCAAGATACGCAGTATTTT | TRBV24-1 | . | TRBJ2-3 | .
CASSWGGGGNQPQHF | TGTGCCAGTAGTTGGGGGGGTGGGGGCAATCAGCCCCAGCATTTT | TRBV19 | . | TRBJ1-5 | .
CASKTRGGETQYF | TGTGCCTCCAAGACCAGGGGGGGAGAGACCCAGTACTTC | TRBV30 | . | TRBJ2-5 | .
CASGQGAQTGELFF | TGTGCTAGTGGGCAGGGGGCCCAAACCGGGGAGCTGTTTTTT | TRBV12-5 | . | TRBJ2-2 | TRBD1
CASSSRGVYEQYF | TGTGCCAGCAGCTCCAGGGGTGTTTACGAGCAGTACTTC | TRBV7-9 | . | TRBJ2-7 | .
CASSHLGLAGGPVTGELFF | TGCGCCAGCAGCCACTTGGGACTAGCGGGGGGGCCGGTCACCGGGGAGCTGTTTTTT | TRBV5-1 | . | TRBJ2-2 | TRBD2
CASSQEPSPSLSASGELFF | TGCGCCAGCAGCCAAGAACCGTCCCCCTCACTTAGCGCGTCCGGGGAGCTGTTTTTT | TRBV4-3 | . | TRBJ2-2 | .
CASSFTLTGDFNQPQHF | TGTGCCAGCAGCTTTACCTTGACAGGGGACTTTAATCAGCCCCAGCATTTT | TRBV5-4 | . | TRBJ1-5 | TRBD1
CATSNSQNSPLHF | TGTGCCACCAGCAACTCACAGAATTCACCCCTCCACTTT | TRBV15 | . | TRBJ1-6 | .
CASSLSRGRIGQPQHF | TGTGCCAGCAGCTTAAGCAGGGGGCGGATCGGTCAGCCCCAGCATTTT | TRBV7-2 | . | TRBJ1-5 | TRBD1
CASSQLGETQYF | TGTGCCAGCAGCCAGCTAGGAGAGACCCAGTACTTC | TRBV3-1/TRBV3-2 | . | TRBJ2-5 | .